Detailed here is one TCR beta chain. The entry originates in a study of cytomegalovirus exposure and HLA in healthy donors. Germline CDR1 reads LNHNV; CDR2 reads YYDKDF (reference sequence). This CDR3 is built from 12 residues. The V end was cut by 2 bases, the J end by 7 bases, with 8 bases between. The protocol was immunoSEQ multiplex PCR, while the TCRdb copy is restricted to in-frame clones and leaves out a portion. The data contain some 170,000 clones, roughly nine tenths of them singletons. The source of this sequence is a woman in her 30s in good health and CMV-seronegative. The specimen was PBMCs. The gene calls are TRBV15 and TRBJ1-1; D is uncertain. The CDR3 nucleotides are TGTGCCACCAGCAGATCCGGGTTTGAAGCTTTCTTT. This gives the protein CATSRSGFEAFF.